These 5 T cell receptor beta chains were sequenced from one sample in a study of blood T cells in healthy people across ages. A sample-barcoded 5' primer and a J-beta primer mix were used in a second PCR of roughly 6 to 11 cycles. TCRdb re-derived calls from the 5' RACE reads in MiXCR, one entry per CDR3 protein. The sample shows some 560,000 distinct CDR3 sequences, about 25% of them seen only once. These records were also assigned to another study, of T cells of mothers and their children.

Source material: blood. These receptors were taken from a boy aged 2 to 10 in good health.

Comment on this clonotype: The junction does not match germline at one end; this may be a read error. The chain recombines TRBV28 with TRBJ2-3; possible D gene TRBD2, 6 bases. Germline CDR1 and CDR2: MDHEN and SYDVKM. This CDR3 spans 14 amino acids. The CDR3 sequence is CGGRPSDGTDTLYF. The CDR3 coding sequence is TGCGGGGGTAGGCCTTCGGACGGCACAGATACGCTGTATTTT.

This clonotype was recorded a few times. The chain couples TRBV6-5 to TRBJ2-5; D possibly corresponds to TRBD1 (5 bases). The germline V gene has CDR1 MNHEY and CDR2 SVGAGI. Trimming took 5 bases from V and 7 from J, leaving 17 bases between them. This CDR3 comprises 14 residues. The CDR3 DNA reads TGTGCCAGCAGTCAGGACACTACGCCGGGGACCCAGTACTTC. Its translation: CASSQDTTPGTQYF.

The chain combines TRBV27 with TRBJ2-3; D remains unclear. This CDR3 has 15 amino acids. V gave up 5 bases and J gave up 0 bases, with 12 bases separating them. Germline CDR1 MNHEY, CDR2 SMNVEV (reference sequence). This CDR3 reads CASSVQRPSTDTQYF. The CDR3 DNA sequence: TGTGCCAGCAGTGTCCAGCGCCCCAGCACAGATACGCAGTATTTT.

The gene calls are TRBV29-1 and TRBJ2-7; D is tentatively TRBD1 or TRBD2 (5 bases each). Trimming left V 2 bases short and J 0 bases short, with 8 bases between. The CDR3 has 13 amino acids. CDR1 and CDR2 (germline): SQVTM, ANQGSEA. The CDR3 protein is CSVEKGSSYEQYF. The CDR3 DNA reads TGCAGCGTTGAAAAGGGGAGCTCCTACGAGCAGTACTTC.

In its sample, this clonotype was seen a few times. The gene calls are TRBV13 and TRBJ2-5, with 12 bases fitting TRBD1. V was pared by 5 bases and J by 5 bases, with 6 bases of the junction left unmatched. Per the germline V gene, CDR1 is PRHDT and CDR2 is FYEKMQ (reference sequence). CDR3 length: 15 amino acids. This CDR3 reads CASSPGQGAWETQYF. The DNA for the CDR3 is TGTGCCAGCAGCCCGGGACAGGGGGCATGGGAGACCCAGTACTTC.